Following are 6 T cell receptor beta chains from one sample sequenced in a study of circulating and synovial CD4+ cells in juvenile arthritis. Assay used: immunoSEQ multiplex PCR; TCRdb lists only in-frame clones, some missing. The sample contains about 34,000 clones, around 95% of which appear only once. The sample was CD4+ T cells from blood. These receptors were obtained from a human donor with juvenile idiopathic arthritis.

The rearrangement links TRBV30 to TRBJ1-1; D remains ambiguous. Trimming shortened V by 1 base and J by 1 base, and 7 bases separated the two germline ends. The CDR3 runs 13 residues. Germline-derived CDR1 and CDR2 are GTSNPN and SVGIG (reference sequence). This chain's CDR3 is CAWSGKQNTEAFF. CDR3 sequence (DNA): TGTGCCTGGAGTGGCAAACAGAACACTGAAGCTTTCTTT.

A single count supports this clone. The rearrangement uses TRBV5-1 and TRBJ1-1; 7 bases are shared with TRBD1. From germline, CDR1 is SGHRS and CDR2 YFSETQ. The CDR3 spans 15 residues. Trimming removed 6 bases from V and 5 bases from J; junction bases left unmatched: 13. CDR3 in amino acids: CASTQRDRAGTEAFF. Here the CDR3 DNA reads TGCGCCAGCACCCAACGCGACAGGGCCGGGACTGAAGCTTTCTTT.

The chain joins TRBV4-1 to TRBJ2-3; 10 bases fit TRBD2. Germline CDR1 and CDR2: MGHRA and YSYEKL. With 3 bases clipped from V and 6 bases from J, the junction kept 12 bases outside the gene matches. The CDR3 is made up of 17 amino acids. CDR3 sequence reads: CASSHPSSGRAGDTQYF. The CDR3 DNA reads TGCGCCAGCAGCCACCCCTCCAGCGGGAGGGCCGGGGATACGCAGTATTTT.

The rearrangement links TRBV6-5 to TRBJ2-1; 7 bases are a match to TRBD2. Germline trimming cut 2 bases from V and 7 bases from J; bases unmatched to any gene: 5. The CDR3 has 14 amino acids. Germline values: CDR1 MNHEY, CDR2 SVGAGI. The CDR3: CASSYRGRQNEQFF. Here the CDR3 DNA reads TGTGCCAGCAGTTACCGCGGGAGACAGAATGAGCAGTTCTTC.

This chain uses TRBV28 with TRBJ1-3; 9 bases map to TRBD1. The CDR3 is made up of 15 amino acids. The V and J ends lost 6 bases and 9 bases, in that order; junction bases with no gene match: 12. Germline values: CDR1 MDHEN, CDR2 SYDVKM. CDR3 bases: TGTGCCAGCAGCAAGGACAGGGGTCGGATGGGCACCATATATTTT. Amino acid sequence: CASSKDRGRMGTIYF.

V is TRBV6-5 and J is TRBJ2-2; TRBD2 matches at 7 bases. V shed 8 bases, J shed 7 bases, and the junction held 7 bases outside the gene matches. This CDR3 is built from 13 residues. In germline, CDR1 is MNHEY, CDR2 SVGAGI. In DNA, the CDR3 is TGTGCCAGCCGAGCGGGGCGGAACGGGGAGCTGTTTTTT. Encoded protein: CASRAGRNGELFF.